This is a list of T cell receptor beta chains from one sample in a study of cytomegalovirus exposure and HLA in healthy donors. Data came from immunoSEQ multiplex PCR; TCRdb stores just in-frame clones and leaves some out. This sample yields hundreds of thousands of clones, of which around 87% are seen a single time; more than 1.5% belongs to the top ten. The sequencing sample was made of PBMCs. The receptors stem from a woman aged 18-29 years in good health and CMV-seropositive. Each CDR3 is given with its conserved first and last residue. D genes are given only for firm matches. Only some rows state a clone size, as once, few, many or a class for expanded clones.

CDR3aa,CDR3nt,abundance,v_gene,j_gene,d_gene
CASSFRGGSYEQYF,TGTGCCAGCAGCTTTCGGGGGGGCAGCTACGAGCAGTACTTC,-,TRBV7-6,TRBJ2-7,TRBD2
CASSPGLAGKREQFF,TGCGCCAGCAGCCCCGGACTAGCGGGAAAAAGAGAGCAGTTCTTC,once,TRBV5-1,TRBJ2-1,TRBD2
CASSLGGNTYEQYF,TGCGCCAGCAGCTTAGGAGGCAACACCTACGAGCAGTACTTC,-,TRBV5-1,TRBJ2-7,-
CASSEYWGGLAGFAEQFF,TGTGCCAGCAGTGAATATTGGGGGGGACTAGCGGGATTTGCTGAGCAGTTCTTC,-,TRBV25-1,TRBJ2-1,TRBD2
CASSLEASGPYEQYF,TGTGCCAGCAGCTTGGAGGCTAGCGGGCCCTACGAGCAGTACTTC,-,TRBV5-4,TRBJ2-7,TRBD2
CASLRDRARGEQYF,TGTGCCTCCCTCAGGGACAGGGCGAGGGGCGAGCAGTACTTC,-,TRBV30,TRBJ2-7,TRBD1
CASRDFPRTVNTEAFF,TGTGCCAGCAGAGATTTTCCCCGGACAGTGAACACTGAAGCTTTCTTT,-,TRBV27,TRBJ1-1,-
CASGSGRFRGVNTEAFF,TGTGCCAGCGGAAGCGGGCGATTTCGTGGGGTGAACACTGAAGCTTTCTTT,-,TRBV28,TRBJ1-1,-
CASSLEDGYTF,TGTGCCAGCAGTCTCGAGGATGGCTACACCTTC,few,TRBV6-6,TRBJ1-2,-
CASSRTQNTGELFF,TGTGCCAGTAGTAGAACTCAGAACACCGGGGAGCTGTTTTTT,-,TRBV19,TRBJ2-2,-
CASSQGGSNQPQHF,TGTGCCAGCAGCCAGGGTGGTAGCAATCAGCCCCAGCATTTT,-,TRBV25-1,TRBJ1-5,-
CASSLSGTLPYEQYF,TGTGCCAGCAGTTTATCCGGGACTCTACCTTACGAGCAGTACTTC,-,TRBV27,TRBJ2-7,-
CSVGSGMSYNEQFF,TGCAGCGTGGGGAGCGGGATGTCCTACAATGAGCAGTTCTTC,-,TRBV29-1,TRBJ2-1,TRBD2
CASSQTSGSETQYF,TGCGCCAGCAGCCAAACTAGCGGGAGTGAGACCCAGTACTTC,-,TRBV4-1,TRBJ2-5,TRBD2
CASSATGYGGEQFF,TGTGCCAGCAGCGCTACAGGGTACGGTGGTGAGCAGTTCTTC,-,TRBV7-9,TRBJ2-1,-